This T cell receptor (beta chain) stems from a study of regulatory T cells in long-lasting Graves disease (dated by TCRdb to about 2021). The study in broad terms: Patients with newly diagnosed Graves' disease had been on antithyroid drugs for under 3 months. Peripheral blood TCR sequencing and RNA sequencing compared persistent Graves' disease patients with newly diagnosed Graves' disease patients. The study was registered as a clinical trial and conducted in China. A total of 33 samples were covered by TCR sequencing, comprising around 13 persistent and about 20 newly diagnosed Graves' disease patients. Results the study describes overall, beyond this receptor: The authors acknowledged the small sample size as a limitation that may reduce accuracy. Patients with persistent disease shared more public clonotypes (over 2,500) than newly diagnosed patients did (roughly 970). Because the primary lesion, thyroid tissue, could not be accessed, the study looked at peripheral blood alone. Lower TCR Shannon entropy and fewer highly expanded clones were observed in persistent Graves' disease patients than in newly diagnosed patients, which suggested clonal expansion. Sequencing and analysis were restricted to the TCR beta chain. Persistent disease showed preferential use of TRBV28, TRBJ1-2 and TRBJ2-5, whereas newly diagnosed disease favored TRBV20-1 and TRBJ2-1.

This clonotype has more than one count but fewer than ten. There is no known antigen for this receptor. No base qualities exist here, and no much larger clone lies one base off it. The library relied on multiplex PCR. The reads were generated on an Illumina HiSeq 4000. TCR beta libraries were built with iRepertoire HTBI primers and Arm-PCR amplification of CDR3 regions. Before sequencing, the PCR products underwent gel purification. The original pipeline was this. Across samples, some 62 TRBV and 15 or so TRBJ segments were identified and used for gene usage analysis of CDR3 amino acid clonotypes. COPE and FqMerger were used to merge the filtered high-quality paired reads into contigs. Contigs were aligned with BLAST to IMGT TRBV, TRBD and TRBJ reference genes, and CDR3 was defined per IMGT. Any clonotype with a frequency above 0.1% was counted as a highly expanded clone. Shannon entropy was used to measure repertoire diversity, and the Gini coefficient was used to measure V-J evenness. A clonotype found in more than one individual was treated as public. TCRdb took the public reads, trimmed them with fastp at Q25, ran MiXCR for clone calling and kept in-frame beta chains. Each CDR3 protein gets just one entry, which takes the most common genes and DNA from the rows behind it. These V and J calls derive from TCRdb rather than the authors' analysis. This sample is represented by under 500,000 distinct CDR3 sequences; 15% to 20% of them were singletons. In total, the top ten clones hold 9.5% to 12% of the sample.

Explained via the paper, the time point label denotes: newly diagnosed GD, antithyroid drugs for less than 3 months. For both TCR sequencing and RNA sequencing, RNA was extracted from PBMCs using TRIzol. Graves' disease was diagnosed according to American Thyroid Association guidelines. Patients for the study were recruited at an endocrinology department in Xi'an, China. Each patient gave about 10 milliliters of peripheral blood, collected in an EDTA anticoagulant tube. PBMCs were isolated by Ficoll Paque Plus density gradient separation without further T cell sorting. An Agilent 2100 Bioanalyzer and agarose gel were used to check RNA quality, and a NanoDrop 2000 was used to measure RNA concentration. According to the germline V gene, CDR1 reads SGDLS and CDR2 reads YYNGEE. The CDR3 measures 17 amino acids from cysteine to phenylalanine. The kept DNA is CDR3 alone, 51 bases in frame from the first base. Relative to germline, V is missing 4 bases and J is missing 2 bases, with 13 bases of the junction outside any gene match.

This sample was shared with a second study, whose subject was T cells in Graves' hyperthyroidism and ophthalmopathy. Reported in the second study: Graves' hyperthyroidism was defined as stable when no progression to ophthalmopathy occurred over 18 months of follow-up. Hyperthyroidism patients were newly diagnosed, had a disease duration of under 2 months, and were aged 18 to 65 years. Exclusion was applied to patients with uncontrolled infections, other autoimmune diseases, pregnancy or lactation. Diagnoses were established on the basis of clinical symptoms, serum thyroxine and TRAb, thyroid ultrasound, and orbital computed tomography. A first-round RT-PCR of the TCR CDR3 used the HTBI primer set with the Qiagen OneStep RT-PCR kit. Most expanded thyroid clonotypes (frequency above 0.001) were also found in blood, which suggests that blood repertoires may mirror thyroid immune responses. A model built on a 13 V-J signature distinguished ophthalmopathy from stable hyperthyroidism, reaching roughly 88% sensitivity and 81.08% specificity in cross-validation and 80%/75% in testing. In validation, the model predicted progression to ophthalmopathy a median of 6.5 months before onset, with about 70% sensitivity and roughly 77% specificity. TCR V-J signatures able to tell the groups apart were searched for in a discovery cohort of some 97 patients, of whom more than 40 had Graves' ophthalmopathy and about 60 had stable Graves' hyperthyroidism. Prospective prediction of ophthalmopathy was tested in an independent validation cohort of fewer than 20 hyperthyroidism patients and roughly 16 patients who later progressed to ophthalmopathy. For training and testing, the roughly 100 patients in the discovery cohort were randomly divided in a 7:3 ratio. In addition, the study compared T-cell repertoires in thyroid tissue and in blood from about 6 Graves' hyperthyroidism patients. Once sampling was done, hyperthyroidism patients were given methimazole at a starting dose of 30 mg daily, whereas ophthalmopathy patients were given high-dose intravenous methylprednisolone. Libraries were constructed in a second round of multiplex PCR, after which size selection and purification were carried out. Libraries were sequenced paired-end with 100 bp reads on an Illumina HiSeq2000. SOAPnuke was used to process the raw data, removing reads that contained adapters or uncalled bases, had a mean Phred below 15, or lacked an exact match to the constant primer or identifier. COPE v1.2.5 was used to merge the high-quality paired reads, and each unique nucleotide sequence was defined as a clonotype. Clonotypes were aligned to IMGT TRBV, TRBD and TRBJ reference segments using MiTCR v1.1. The analysis included only V-J combinations with a frequency above 0.0001, which together covered about 99% of the repertoires. A TCS score was defined as the ratio between F50 (clonal expansion) and ExV (chaos), using BLOSUM62-based TCRdist between CDR3 peptides within each V-J. Welch's t-statistics and random forest reduced several hundred V-J features to under 15, which were used in a naive Bayes classifier (R e1071). Sample size was not statistically predetermined, and investigators were not blinded to group allocation. The paper describes TCR Vbeta CDR3 sequencing of around 140 peripheral blood samples, made up of around 41 ophthalmopathy patients, around 78 hyperthyroidism patients and 17 progressor patients.

The origin of this receptor is a woman aged 30 to 39 with Graves disease. Donor details come from another sample of the same person, matched by shared clones. Sequencing used peripheral blood mononuclear cells (PBMCs), obtained at new diagnosis, from a patient treated with antithyroid drugs. The chain is assembled from TRBV9 and TRBJ1-2; 8 middle bases align to TRBD1. The CDR3 in this case is CASSRSRGQENNYGYTF. The nucleotide sequence is given as TGTGCCAGCAGCCGAAGCAGGGGACAGGAAAACAACTATGGCTACACCTTC.